This TCR beta chain was identified during a study of neurological immune-mediated disorders. Across the study: The study included approximately 34 multiple sclerosis patients, some 31 relapsing-remitting and 3 secondary progressive.

This clonotype was observed many times. Its target is not known. Whole-study results and caveats: There was no clinical or MRI feature that showed an association with the multiple sclerosis repertoire cluster. HTLV-1-associated myelopathy showed the most TCR clonal expansion; multiple sclerosis the least, below healthy controls.

In TCRdb, the 5' RACE reads were re-called with MiXCR into one record per CDR3 protein. Of 50,000 to 65,000 distinct CDR3 sequences in the sample, less than 4.5% were seen once. The V end was cut by 5 bases, the J end by 6 bases, with 6 bases between. Germline CDR1 SEHNR, CDR2 FQNEAQ (reference sequence). The CDR3 totals 11 residues. The sequencing input was PBMCs. The TCR originated in a man younger than 40 with multiple sclerosis. J is TRBJ2-3 and V is TRBV7-9; D unresolved. In nucleotides, the CDR3 is TGTGCCAGCAGCCTAGTTGATACGCAGTATTTT. As protein: CASSLVDTQYF.